This T cell receptor (beta chain) stems from a study of blood T cell repertoires in COVID-19. About the study: Collection of acute and convalescent COVID-19 samples took place in the United States, Italy and Spain. PBMCs, B-cell-depleted T cells, or T cells were the source of the cDNA or gDNA that made up the material.

Authors' methods: Amplifying reference gene primers gave estimates of nucleated cell counts. TCRdb keeps only in-frame clones here, not all; method: immunoSEQ multiplex PCR. The V and J calls and clone size were taken over from that table, and D and trimming were inferred from the DNA. The sample lists some 220,000 clones, around four fifths occurring once. Deletions cut 4 bases from V and 5 bases from J, with 9 bases between. The CDR3 has 13 residues. Seattle participants joined during active infection and were tracked over time. The V gene is TRBV12-3 or TRBV12-4, the J gene TRBJ1-5; D uncertain. This TCR derives from a woman between 65 and 79 years old with COVID-19, enrolled during active disease. Sequenced input: peripheral blood. CDR3 in DNA: TGTGCCAGCAGTTCGGGGATGGATCAGCCCCAGCATTTT. Translated: CASSSGMDQPQHF.